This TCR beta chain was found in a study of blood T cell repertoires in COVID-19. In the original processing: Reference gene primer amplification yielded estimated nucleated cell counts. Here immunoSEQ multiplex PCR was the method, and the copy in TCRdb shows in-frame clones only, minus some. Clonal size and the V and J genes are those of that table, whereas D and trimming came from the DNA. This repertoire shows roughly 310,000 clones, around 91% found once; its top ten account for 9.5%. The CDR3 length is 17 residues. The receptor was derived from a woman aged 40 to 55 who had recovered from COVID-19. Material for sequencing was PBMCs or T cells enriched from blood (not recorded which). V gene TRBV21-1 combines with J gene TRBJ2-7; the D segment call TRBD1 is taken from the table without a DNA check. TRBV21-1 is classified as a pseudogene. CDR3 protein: CASSPHPRGQGSYEQYF. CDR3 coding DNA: TGTGCCAGCAGCCCCCACCCTAGGGGACAGGGCTCCTACGAGCAGTACTTC.